A single sample gave rise to the 18 T cell receptor beta chains below, sequenced in a study of naive and memory T cell subsets. Ligated cDNA underwent four rounds of PCR with nested alpha and beta constant region primers and SP2. TCRdb re-called the UMI-ligation and nested PCR reads through MiXCR, storing one row per CDR3 protein. The sample gives tens of thousands of distinct CDR3 sequences, approximately 11% of which show up once; around 3.9% is in the top ten. Regarding treatment: skin biopsy from PPD injection site in Mantoux-positive individual. TCR cDNA received a 3' ligated oligonucleotide that carried a UMI. The source material was skin, sampled from a tuberculin skin test site. The receptors here all came from an adult in good health.

This clonotype was recorded at least ten times. V is TRBV6-5 and J is TRBJ2-7; 7 positions match TRBD1. This CDR3 spans 13 amino acids. Trimming took 4 bases from V and 7 from J; bases not matched to a gene: 7. The germline V gene has CDR1 MNHEY and CDR2 SVGAGI. Here the CDR3 reads CASSSGRGFEQYF. Written as DNA, the CDR3 is TGTGCCAGCAGTTCTGGCAGGGGGTTTGAGCAGTACTTC.

This clonotype came up many times. The gene calls are TRBV29-1 and TRBJ2-7; 8 nucleotides align to TRBD2. CDR1 and CDR2 from the germline V gene are SQVTM and ANQGSEA. The trim removed 5 bases at V and 1 base at J, leaving 7 bases unmatched. The CDR3 extends over 14 amino acids. The CDR3 is CSVKGGRLSYEQYF. The CDR3 coding sequence is TGCAGCGTTAAGGGCGGGAGGTTGTCCTACGAGCAGTACTTC.

This clonotype showed up many times. J is TRBJ2-6 and V is TRBV7-2; D gene ambiguous. Trimming left V 5 bases short and J 0 bases short, with 14 bases between. The germline CDR1 and CDR2 sequences are SGHTA and FQGNSA. CDR3 size: 17 residues. CDR3 amino acids: CASSRRFVDSGANVLTF. In nucleotides, the CDR3 is TGTGCCAGCAGCCGTAGATTTGTCGACTCTGGGGCCAACGTCCTGACTTTC.

In its sample, this clonotype is medium-sized (0.01 to 0.1%). V gene TRBV7-2 combines with J gene TRBJ2-7, with TRBD1 matching over 9 bases. The CDR3 is 14 residues long. The V gene's germline CDR1 is SGHTA and CDR2 FQGNSA. Unmatched junction bases numbered 6, after V lost 4 bases and J lost 5 bases. CDR3 sequence (DNA): TGTGCCAGCAGCTCCGGGACAGGGATCAACGAGCAGTACTTC. Amino acid sequence: CASSSGTGINEQYF.

The chain recombines TRBV28 with TRBJ2-7; D remains unclear. Trimming took off 10 bases at V and 4 bases at J, with 11 bases between the two ends. CDR1 is MDHEN and CDR2 is SYDVKM in the germline V gene. The CDR3 runs to 11 residues. CDR3 sequence: CATKTMYEQYF. CDR3 in DNA: TGTGCCACCAAGACGATGTACGAGCAGTACTTC.

This clonotype showed up just a few times. V and J are TRBV6-5 and TRBJ2-4, with no clear D. Germline CDR1 reads MNHEY; CDR2 reads SVGAGI. V was clipped by 6 bases and J by 0 bases, with 12 bases between them. This CDR3 comprises 15 residues. This chain's CDR3 is CASSANGIAKNIQYF. CDR3 DNA sequence: TGTGCCAGCAGCGCGAATGGGATAGCCAAAAACATTCAGTACTTC.

This chain uses TRBV25-1 with TRBJ2-3; D gene unclear. Looked up from germline, CDR1 is MGHDK and CDR2 is SYGVNS. Between the trimmed V and J ends, which lost 4 bases and 4 bases, there was a span of 6 bases. The CDR3 runs to 12 residues. Written as DNA, the CDR3 is TGTGCCAGCAGTGCAACTTCAGATACGCAGTATTTT. Translating it yields CASSATSDTQYF.

This clonotype came up many times. The chain recombines TRBV28 with TRBJ2-1, with a tentative D call TRBD2 (5 bases). Trimming took 5 bases from V and 7 from J, leaving 9 bases between them. CDR3 length: 12 amino acids. CDR1 and CDR2 (germline): MDHEN, SYDVKM. The CDR3 nucleotides are TGTGCCAGCAGTCCGGGATGGAATGAGCAGTTCTTC. Translating gives CASSPGWNEQFF.

The V and J genes are TRBV5-1 and TRBJ1-1; a possible D gene is TRBD1 (6 bases). This CDR3 has 14 amino acids. The V gene lost 4 bases and the J gene lost 0 bases, with 10 bases spanning the gap. Germline V lookup: CDR1 SGHRS, CDR2 YFSETQ. The CDR3 loop reads CASSLDSMNTEAFF. Here the CDR3 DNA reads TGCGCCAGCAGCCTGGACAGCATGAACACTGAAGCTTTCTTT.

V usage is TRBV20-1 and J usage is TRBJ1-6; unclear D gene. Trimming removed 1 base at V and 5 bases at J, with 15 bases between. The CDR3 spans 16 residues. Germline CDR1 is DFQATT and CDR2 is SNEGSKA (reference sequence). CDR3 loop: CSARAAGPDDNSPLHF. The CDR3 DNA follows: TGCAGTGCTAGAGCGGCCGGGCCGGACGATAATTCACCCCTCCACTTT.

V usage is TRBV7-9 and J usage is TRBJ2-5; D remains unclear. The germline CDR1 and CDR2 sequences are SEHNR and FQNEAQ (reference sequence). Trimming took off 4 bases at V and 5 bases at J, with 11 bases between the two ends. The CDR3 totals 13 residues. The CDR3 is CASSSQGRETQYF. The CDR3 DNA is TGTGCCAGCAGCTCACAAGGGCGGGAGACCCAGTACTTC. Complete variable domain (other parts from reference TRBV7-9 and TRBJ2-5): DTGVSQNPRHKITKRGQNVTFRCDPISEHNRLYWYRQTLGQGPEFLTYFQNEAQLEKSRLLSDRFSAERPKGSFSTLEIQRTEQGDSAMYLCASSSQGRETQYFGPGTRLLVL.

This clonotype was observed many times. V and J are TRBV7-9 and TRBJ2-3, with D possibly matching TRBD2 (6 bases). Germline CDR1 SEHNR, CDR2 FQNEAQ (reference sequence). The CDR3 covers 15 residues. The V end lost 2 bases, the J end lost 6 bases, and 15 bases lay between the germline ends. CDR3 nucleotide sequence: TGTGCCAGCAGCTTATGGATGGGGGGATCGGATACGCAGTATTTT. Its protein product is CASSLWMGGSDTQYF.

This chain links TRBV11-1 with TRBJ2-1; 16 bases are shared with TRBD2. The CDR3 is 18 amino acids. Germline-derived CDR1 and CDR2 are SGHAT and FQDESV (reference sequence). Trimming cost V 4 bases and J 7 bases; bases outside gene matches: 10. Here the CDR3 DNA reads TGTGCCAGCAGCTCCGGCTACGGGACTAGCGGGGGGGAAAATGAGCAGTTCTTC. This gives the protein CASSSGYGTSGGENEQFF.

In this sample, this clonotype turned up many times. The chain employs TRBV18 and TRBJ2-3; TRBD2 is a possible D gene (6 bases). Germline V gives CDR1 KGHSH, CDR2 LQKENI. The CDR3 loop spans 18 amino acids. V lost 1 base to trimming and J lost 1 base, with 18 bases between them. This CDR3 reads CASSPLVRRGSGTDTQYF. The CDR3 DNA sequence: TGTGCCAGCTCACCACTGGTACGGCGGGGAAGCGGCACAGATACGCAGTATTTT.

This clonotype was seen many times. The V and J genes are TRBV5-4 and TRBJ2-3; D call uncertain. V lost 4 bases, J lost 6 bases, and 3 bases lay in between. The CDR3 loop spans 10 amino acids. Germline-derived CDR1 and CDR2 are SGHNT and YYREEE (reference sequence). CDR3 sequence: CASSGDTQYF. Written as DNA, the CDR3 is TGTGCCAGCAGCGGGGATACGCAGTATTTT.

This clonotype has at least ten counts. The rearrangement links TRBV4-2 to TRBJ2-7, with 7 bases fitting TRBD1. There are 16 residues in the CDR3. Trimming took 0 bases from V and 5 from J; bases not matched to a gene: 10. Germline CDR1 LGHNA, CDR2 YNFKEQ. CDR3 residues: CASSQDPGQGDNEQYF. The CDR3 nucleotides are TGTGCCAGCAGCCAAGATCCAGGGCAGGGGGACAACGAGCAGTACTTC.

This clonotype was counted ten times or more. The chain uses TRBV20-1 and TRBJ1-4; D is possibly TRBD1 (6 bases). Germline CDR1 and CDR2: DFQATT and SNEGSKA (reference sequence). This CDR3 spans 18 amino acids. Trimming pared 0 bases from V and 0 bases from J, leaving 17 bases between. The CDR3 DNA is TGCAGTGCTAGAGATACACAGGGTGACACGGCAACTAATGAAAAACTGTTTTTT. It is translated as CSARDTQGDTATNEKLFF.

The genes are TRBV21-1 and TRBJ1-5; TRBD1 is the table's D call, not checked against the DNA. TRBV21-1 is classified as a pseudogene. This CDR3 is built from 17 residues. This CDR3 is CASSKSKPGPINQPQHF. In nucleotides, the CDR3 is TGTGCCAGCAGCAAATCTAAACCGGGACCCATCAATCAGCCCCAGCATTTT.